This TCR beta chain was documented in a study of a mutant IDH1 vaccine in newly diagnosed glioma. Study details: Radiotherapy alone preceded vaccination by 4-6 weeks; alternatively, vaccination started with temozolomide cycles.

Germline loops: CDR1 SNHLY, CDR2 FYNNEI. This CDR3 is 14 amino acids long. V was shortened by 4 bases and J by 5 bases, with 14 bases between the two germline ends. Assay: immunoSEQ multiplex PCR; the TCRdb copy retains only in-frame clones and omits some. The repertoire holds about 50,000 clones, around 85% seen once, with about 4% in the top ten. Concerning this clone itself: Antigen unknown.

Specified time point: week 47, end of study. In the vaccine, a single dose held 300 ug of the mutant IDH1 20-mer peptide, along with topical imiquimod. Eight vaccinations were given in weeks 1, 3, 5, 7, 11, 15, 19 and 23. This sequence joins TRBV2 and TRBJ1-1; TRBD1 might be the D (5 bases). The clonotype was recovered from a woman aged 25 to 39 with glioma. Some clones in this sample may be carry-over from other donors' samples. Sample: PBMCs, taken from a glioma patient whose treatment included an IDH1 peptide vaccine. The CDR3 DNA reads as TGTGCCAGCAGTGCTCTGGCTCGGGGGACTGAAGCTTTCTTT. Its translation: CASSALARGTEAFF.